The 18 T cell receptor beta chains listed next were all sequenced from one sample in a study of blood T cell repertoires in COVID-19. Sequencing was performed with immunoSEQ multiplex PCR; in TCRdb, only in-frame clones are kept and a portion is missing. Among some 200,000 clones listed, under 90% were seen once. The sequenced material came from peripheral blood. The receptor set was obtained from a woman of 80 years or more with COVID-19, enrolled during active disease.

The chain joins TRBV2 to TRBJ2-1; TRBD2 matches at 7 bases. Germline loops: CDR1 SNHLY, CDR2 FYNNEI. The CDR3 consists of 13 residues. Trimming removed 10 bases from V and 1 base from J; junction bases left unmatched: 4. The CDR3 reads CATRTSSYNEQFF. Here the CDR3 DNA reads TGTGCCACCAGGACTAGTTCCTACAATGAGCAGTTCTTC.

The chain combines TRBV12-5 with TRBJ2-1; 8 nucleotides align to TRBD2. Germline V gives CDR1 LGHNT, CDR2 FRNRAP. This CDR3 contains 15 residues. J lost 9 bases, V lost 0 bases, and 7 bases had no gene match. The CDR3 region is CASGLVVAGTSEQFF. For the CDR3, the DNA is TGTGCTAGTGGTTTGGTAGTAGCGGGAACTAGTGAGCAGTTCTTC.

The chain combines TRBV28 with TRBJ1-4; 8 bases are shared with TRBD1. After removal of 6 bases from V and 4 bases from J, the junction contained 7 bases not matched to a gene. Looked up from germline, CDR1 is MDHEN and CDR2 is SYDVKM. The CDR3 has 15 residues. The chain's CDR3 is CASRTRTGRNEKLFF. The CDR3 DNA is TGTGCCAGCAGAACGAGGACAGGGCGTAATGAAAAACTGTTTTTT.

This chain joins TRBV11-2 and TRBJ1-1; D gene unclear. CDR3 size: 14 residues. V lost 1 base to trimming and J lost 5 bases, with 11 bases between them. Germline V gene lookup returns CDR1 SGHAT and CDR2 FQNNGV. The CDR3 DNA reads as TGTGCCAGCAGCTTAGTATCTGGGCTTACTGAAGCTTTCTTT. It specifies CASSLVSGLTEAFF.

The V and J genes are TRBV3-1 (or the pseudogene TRBV3-2) and TRBJ2-1; 12 bases are shared with TRBD2. The CDR3 covers 17 residues. Germline-derived CDR1 and CDR2 are LGHDT and YNNKEL (reference sequence). V lost 4 bases and J lost 2; bases outside the gene matches: 6. The CDR3 DNA is TGTGCCAGCAGCCCACAAGGGACTAGCGGGCCCTACAATGAGCAGTTCTTC. Translated, it gives CASSPQGTSGPYNEQFF.

In this sample, this clone turned up a few times. This chain links TRBV6-6 with TRBJ1-5; D not resolved. The CDR3 runs 12 residues. Germline CDR1 MNHNY, CDR2 SVGAGI (reference sequence). Trimming took off 6 bases at V and 4 bases at J, with 7 bases between the two ends. The CDR3 loop is CASSPPNQPQHF. The CDR3 DNA reads as TGTGCCAGCAGCCCCCCGAATCAGCCCCAGCATTTT.

A single count supports this clone. The chain couples TRBV9 to TRBJ1-1, with a possible D match to TRBD1 (5 bases). V was shortened by 4 bases and J by 6 bases, with 16 bases between the two germline ends. The CDR3 length is 14 residues. Germline values: CDR1 SGDLS, CDR2 YYNGEE. CDR3 sequence (DNA): TGTGCCAGCAGCTCCTTGATGGGGGGTTCTGAAGCTTTCTTT. Amino acid sequence: CASSSLMGGSEAFF.

This rearrangement joins TRBV28 to TRBJ1-2, with D uncertain. V lost 6 bases and J lost 2, with 25 bases in between. Germline-derived CDR1 and CDR2 are MDHEN and SYDVKM. There are 18 residues in the CDR3. The CDR3 bases are TGTGCCAGCAGCCCTACGTCAATGGCGTACGCGGCCAACTATGGCTACACCTTC. It yields the protein CASSPTSMAYAANYGYTF.

The chain links TRBV28 to TRBJ2-1; 9 nucleotides agree with TRBD2. The CDR3 length is 17 residues. Unmatched junction bases numbered 9, after V lost 6 bases and J lost 0 bases. Germline CDR1 MDHEN, CDR2 SYDVKM. The CDR3 region is CASSRESGRLSYNEQFF. CDR3 DNA: TGTGCCAGCAGCCGCGAGAGCGGGAGGCTCTCCTACAATGAGCAGTTCTTC. Drawing the rest from reference TRBV28 and TRBJ2-1, the complete variable domain is DVKVTQSSRYLVKRTGEKVFLECVQDMDHENMFWYRQDPGLGLRLIYFSYDVKMKEKGDIPEGYSVSREKKERFSLILESASTNQTSMYLCASSRESGRLSYNEQFFGPGTRLTVL.

This chain joins TRBV3-1 (or the pseudogene TRBV3-2) and TRBJ2-3, with D possibly being TRBD2 (5 bases). Per germline, CDR1 LGHDT and CDR2 YNNKEL (reference sequence). V was clipped by 1 base and J by 4 bases, with 12 bases between them. This CDR3 contains 15 residues. CDR3 residues: CASSQGASSSDTQYF. CDR3 in DNA: TGTGCCAGCAGCCAAGGTGCTAGCAGTTCAGATACGCAGTATTTT.

The rearrangement joins TRBV27 to TRBJ2-7; D not resolved. The CDR3 totals 12 residues. Germline V gene lookup returns CDR1 MNHEY and CDR2 SMNVEV (reference sequence). V was shortened by 5 bases and J by 2 bases, with 7 bases between the two germline ends. The CDR3: CASSRGPYEQYF. CDR3 coding DNA: TGTGCCAGCAGTCGCGGCCCCTACGAGCAGTACTTC.

The rearrangement links TRBV5-4 to TRBJ1-5, with TRBD1 matching over 8 bases. CDR1 is SGHNT, CDR2 YYREEE, per germline (reference sequence). This CDR3 spans 15 amino acids. J lost 1 base, V lost 4 bases, and 4 bases had no gene match. The CDR3 DNA reads TGTGCCAGCAGCCCCGGGACAGGAAGCAATCAGCCCCAGCATTTT. Encoded protein: CASSPGTGSNQPQHF.

This clone has only a few counts. The rearrangement uses TRBV9 and TRBJ1-1; D gene unclear. V was clipped by 3 bases and J by 0 bases, with 15 bases between them. Per the germline V gene, CDR1 is SGDLS and CDR2 is YYNGEE. The CDR3 sequence is 16 residues long. For the CDR3, the DNA is TGTGCCAGCAGCGCCCCGGGGTTGTCGGTGAACACTGAAGCTTTCTTT. Amino acid sequence: CASSAPGLSVNTEAFF.

The V call is TRBV9, the J call TRBJ2-7; D unclear. Per the germline V gene, CDR1 is SGDLS and CDR2 is YYNGEE. V was pared by 0 bases and J by 7 bases, with 11 bases between. CDR3 length: 13 amino acids. The CDR3 DNA follows: TGTGCCAGCAGCGTAGACTGGGCCCGGGAGCAGTACTTC. Its translation is CASSVDWAREQYF.

The CDR3 DNA reads as TGTGCCAGTAGTATAGGTTTCAGGGTAGGGACTTTCTTT. Residues: CASSIGFRVGTFF. This chain joins TRBV19 and TRBJ1-1; TRBD1 might be the D (5 bases). From germline, CDR1 is LNHDA and CDR2 SQIVND (reference sequence). The CDR3 length is 13 residues. Trimming stripped 1 base from V and 12 bases from J, with 15 bases between.

The V and J genes are TRBV9 and TRBJ2-7; 10 nucleotides align to TRBD1. CDR3 size: 15 residues. Germline CDR1 SGDLS, CDR2 YYNGEE. The ends lost 6 bases at V and 5 bases at J; junction bases unmatched: 11. DNA of the CDR3: TGTGCCAGCACCCAGGGACAGGGGCAGGGGGACGAGCAGTACTTC. Translated: CASTQGQGQGDEQYF.

The chain uses TRBV7-9 and TRBJ2-3; 8 nucleotides agree with TRBD2. Trimming cost V 11 bases and J 5 bases; bases outside gene matches: 6. The CDR3 spans 12 residues. The germline CDR1 and CDR2 sequences are SEHNR and FQNEAQ (reference sequence). Here the CDR3 DNA reads TGTGCCGGGGGACTAGTTGGAGATACGCAGTATTTT. Translation gives CAGGLVGDTQYF.

In its sample, this clone was seen once. The chain couples TRBV5-1 to TRBJ2-5, with TRBD1 matching over 7 bases. The CDR3 extends over 13 amino acids. The germline gives CDR1 SGHRS, CDR2 YFSETQ. The junction had 4 bases not matched to a gene; V was cut back by 4 bases and J by 4 bases. CDR3 region: CASSMTGRETQYF. The CDR3 DNA follows: TGCGCCAGCAGCATGACAGGGCGAGAGACCCAGTACTTC. Drawing the rest from reference TRBV5-1 and TRBJ2-5, the complete variable domain is KAGVTQTPRYLIKTRGQQVTLSCSPISGHRSVSWYQQTPGQGLQFLFEYFSETQRNKGNFPGRFSGRQFSNSRSEMNVSTLELGDSALYLCASSMTGRETQYFGPGTRLLVL.